This TCR beta chain was recorded in a study of metastatic and nonmetastatic thyroid tumors. Whole-study context: Repertoire comparisons spanned blood and tumor or nodule tissue from malignant and benign thyroid patients.

To note about this clone: What it binds is not known.

Authors' data handling: It was from CDR3 differences across clinicopathological groups that a distant-metastasis classifier for papillary thyroid cancer was built. TCRdb reprocessed the PCR reads using MiXCR. TCRdb, not the authors, supplied the V and J calls. The sample records 30,000 to 40,000 clones, more than 15% being singletons. Broader study findings: Reported TCR beta diversity, measured in blood and tumor, was significantly higher for malignant thyroid tumors than for benign nodules.

V was pared by 7 bases and J by 8 bases, with 14 bases of the junction left unmatched. The V gene's germline CDR1 is MNHEY and CDR2 SVGEGT. This CDR3 comprises 15 residues. Ahead of thyroid surgery, no patient had received treatment of any kind. Sequenced sample: blood. The receptor comes from a female donor with papillary thyroid cancer or a benign thyroid nodule (not recorded which). Some clones in this sample may be carry-over from other donors' samples. This chain links TRBV6-2 or TRBV6-3 with TRBJ2-5; TRBD1 aligns across 9 bases. CDR3: CASTRSGTGWNTQYF. The CDR3 nucleotides are TGTGCCAGCACCCGATCCGGGACAGGGTGGAATACCCAGTACTTC.